This TCR beta chain is from a study of read filtering for tumor transcriptome and immune sequencing. This clonotype was counted a few times. Molecular barcoded adaptors covering alpha/delta and beta/gamma chains were used on roughly 400 ng RNA. Each CDR3 protein gets one entry after TCRdb re-called the reads with MiXCR. The sample lists approximately 62,000 distinct CDR3 sequences; 15% to 20% were seen once. Germline V gene lookup returns CDR1 KGHSH and CDR2 LQKENI. V lost 2 bases and J lost 4; bases outside the gene matches: 11. The CDR3 is 16 amino acids. The chain joins TRBV18 to TRBJ2-7; 7 nucleotides agree with TRBD2. The sample taken for sequencing was a population of CD138-negative cells sorted from bone marrow. The receptor comes from a donor at least 40 years old with multiple myeloma. CDR3 residues: CASSPSAGTNQYEQYF. The CDR3, as DNA: TGTGCCAGCTCACCATCGGCCGGGACTAACCAGTACGAGCAGTACTTC.